Reported below is one T cell receptor beta chain. The antigen remains undetermined. Every patient had mismatch repair deficiency by PCR or immunohistochemistry. A few pembrolizumab responders had their TCRs sequenced. V was clipped by 6 bases and J by 0 bases, with 10 bases between them. The CDR3 runs to 14 residues. Germline V CDR1 and CDR2: MNHNS, SASEGT. The data were taken from a study of PD-1 blockade in mismatch repair-deficient tumors. Study in general: Patients had over ten mismatch repair-deficient cancer types and were previously treated and progressing. Notes on the study in general: Tumor-resident clones, often undetectable pretreatment in blood, expanded then contracted after pembrolizumab.

Generated by immunoSEQ multiplex PCR, the TCRdb table keeps only in-frame clones and is missing some. The sample holds more than 50,000 clones, approximately 89% seen once. This chain links TRBV6-1 with TRBJ2-3; D might be TRBD1 or TRBD2, each matching 5 bases. The TCR sequence derives from an adult with mismatch repair-deficient cancer. Here the sequenced sample was peripheral blood, taken 52 weeks after starting pembrolizumab. CDR3 residues: CASSPGRSTDTQYF. CDR3 bases: TGTGCCAGCAGCCCGGGACGGAGCACAGATACGCAGTATTTT.